The 12 T cell receptor beta chains below were found in one sample sequenced in a study of graft-versus-host responses after intestinal transplantation. Using immunoSEQ multiplex PCR, the repertoire was profiled, and TCRdb retains in-frame clones only, with some absent. The sample holds approximately 80,000 clones; about 89% are singletons and the top ten take roughly 0.32%. No antigen has been identified for these receptors. Sequencing used unstimulated CD4+ T cells sorted from spleen or lymph node cells, obtained before intestinal transplant. The receptors stem from a human donor who received an intestinal transplant.

The chain is built from TRBV5-1 and TRBJ1-1, with 7 bases matching TRBD1. V was clipped by 3 bases and J by 6 bases; unmatched bases: 5. Germline loops: CDR1 SGHRS, CDR2 YFSETQ. CDR3 length: 13 residues. The CDR3 reads CASSWDSNAEAFF. As DNA, the CDR3 is TGCGCCAGCAGCTGGGACAGTAACGCTGAAGCTTTCTTT.

The chain carries TRBV25-1 and TRBJ2-7, with 10 bases fitting TRBD1. Trimming took 1 base from V and 3 from J; bases not matched to a gene: 3. The germline V gene has CDR1 MGHDK and CDR2 SYGVNS. The CDR3 covers 15 residues. The CDR3 loop reads CASSESTGGYYEQYF. In DNA form, the CDR3 reads TGTGCCAGCAGTGAATCGACAGGGGGCTACTACGAGCAGTACTTC.

The V call is TRBV4-1, the J call TRBJ1-2; D might be TRBD1 (6 bases). CDR1 MGHRA and CDR2 YSYEKL come from the germline V gene. CDR3 length equals 15 residues. V lost 6 bases and J 5 bases, leaving 19 bases between the germline ends. CDR3 DNA sequence: TGCGCCAGCAGTATACAGACAGGCGGTTTTTATGGCTACACCTTC. This sequence encodes CASSIQTGGFYGYTF.

The V and J genes are TRBV19 and TRBJ2-7, with 8 nucleotides matching TRBD1. Germline V CDR1 and CDR2: LNHDA, SQIVND (reference sequence). This CDR3 comprises 13 residues. After removal of 5 bases from V and 4 bases from J, the junction contained 4 bases not matched to a gene. The CDR3 reads CASSRTGTYEQYF. The CDR3 DNA sequence: TGTGCCAGTAGTCGGACAGGGACGTACGAGCAGTACTTC.

The CDR3 DNA sequence: TGTGCCAGCAGCTTAGGGAGGGACAGCCCTTTGCTAGCTTTCTTT. Its protein product is CASSLGRDSPLLAFF. The chain couples TRBV7-9 to TRBJ1-1, with 7 bases identical to TRBD1. Trimming took 1 base from V and 10 from J; bases not matched to a gene: 12. This CDR3 is built from 15 residues. Germline lookup yields CDR1 SEHNR and CDR2 FQNEAQ (reference sequence).

The chain employs TRBV30 and TRBJ2-1; the match to TRBD2 covers 15 bases. V trimming: 3 bases; J trimming: 8 bases; junction bases outside the gene matches: 8. Germline assignment: CDR1 GTSNPN and CDR2 SVGIG (reference sequence). The CDR3 extends over 16 amino acids. CDR3 nucleotide sequence: TGTGCCTGGAGCCCTGGACTAGCGGGGGGGCCCGATGAGCAGTTCTTC. Its translation is CAWSPGLAGGPDEQFF.

The V gene is TRBV28, the J gene TRBJ2-7; 7 bases fit TRBD2. Germline V lookup: CDR1 MDHEN, CDR2 SYDVKM. V lost 6 bases to trimming and J lost 2 bases; unmatched junction nucleotides: 4. CDR3 size: 13 residues. This CDR3 reads CASRESGAYEQYF. For the CDR3, the DNA is TGTGCCAGCAGAGAGAGCGGGGCCTACGAGCAGTACTTC.

The chain has TRBV4-1 and TRBJ2-3; 8 positions match TRBD2. CDR3 length equals 17 residues. The germline gives CDR1 MGHRA, CDR2 YSYEKL. The V segment lost 4 bases and the J segment 4 bases; nucleotides outside the gene matches: 13. The CDR3 reads CASSRSGGAPTPDTQYF. CDR3 DNA: TGCGCCAGCAGCCGCTCCGGGGGGGCCCCGACTCCAGATACGCAGTATTTT.

The chain recombines TRBV19 with TRBJ2-1; possible D gene TRBD2, 6 bases. Looked up from germline, CDR1 is LNHDA and CDR2 is SQIVND (reference sequence). V lost 9 bases and J 0 bases, leaving 12 bases between the germline ends. The CDR3 runs to 14 residues. CDR3 coding DNA: TGTGCCAGCGGGACTCTTCTCTCCTACAATGAGCAGTTCTTC. It encodes CASGTLLSYNEQFF.

This clone appeared once. The rearrangement links TRBV4-2 to TRBJ2-7, with 12 bases that match TRBD2. The CDR3 has 16 residues. The V gene's germline CDR1 is LGHNA and CDR2 YNFKEQ. Losses at the gene ends were 0 bases for V and 2 bases for J; bases not matched to a gene: 2. The CDR3 region has the DNA TGTGCCAGCAGCCAAGATCTAGCGGGAGGGACCTACGAGCAGTACTTC. This codes for CASSQDLAGGTYEQYF.

This clone was recorded a few times. Other nucleotide sequences from this sample produce the same CDR3. The rearrangement joins TRBV28 to TRBJ1-4; D not resolved. CDR1 and CDR2 from the germline V gene are MDHEN and SYDVKM. V was trimmed by 2 bases and J by 0 bases, leaving 4 bases between them. The CDR3 has 14 amino acids. CDR3 sequence (DNA): TGTGCCAGCAGTTTACGAGCAACTAATGAAAAACTGTTTTTT. Protein product: CASSLRATNEKLFF.

The chain employs TRBV10-3 and TRBJ2-3; 8 nucleotides align to TRBD1. This CDR3 spans 14 amino acids. V gave up 5 bases and J gave up 6 bases; unmatched junction bases: 7. Germline V gene sequence: CDR1 ENHRY, CDR2 SYGVKD. The CDR3 is CAISSQGALDTQYF. DNA of the CDR3: TGTGCCATCAGTAGTCAGGGGGCGCTGGATACGCAGTATTTT.